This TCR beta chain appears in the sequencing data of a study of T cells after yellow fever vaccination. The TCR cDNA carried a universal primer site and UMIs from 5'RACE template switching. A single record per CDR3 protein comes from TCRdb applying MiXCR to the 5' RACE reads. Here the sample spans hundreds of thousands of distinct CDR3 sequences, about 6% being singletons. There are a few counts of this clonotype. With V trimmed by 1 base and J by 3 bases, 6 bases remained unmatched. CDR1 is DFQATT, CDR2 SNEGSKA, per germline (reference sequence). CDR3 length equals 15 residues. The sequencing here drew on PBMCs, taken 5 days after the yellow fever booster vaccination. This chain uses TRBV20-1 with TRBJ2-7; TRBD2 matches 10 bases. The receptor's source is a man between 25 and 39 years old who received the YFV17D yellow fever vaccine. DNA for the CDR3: TGCAGTGCTAGAGCAACTAGCGGGGTCGTCTACGAGCAGTACTTC. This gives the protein CSARATSGVVYEQYF.